This T cell receptor (beta chain) was identified in a study of cytomegalovirus exposure and HLA in healthy donors. Study results and limitations: Among TCR beta chains of equal frequency, HLA-associated ones were more clonally expanded in a later analysis. Later findings reportedly placed an Asian-associated ancestry cluster below the roughly 660-donor mean for N-insertions.

Germline assignment: CDR1 SGHVS and CDR2 FNYEAQ. The germline V and J ends were trimmed by 1 base and 3 bases, with 12 bases remaining between them. The CDR3 is made up of 16 amino acids. Note on this clone: No antigen is known for it.

It was healthy bone marrow donors who served as donors. 13 Jbeta primers and 60 Vbeta primers were used for the PCR. The repertoire was sequenced with immunoSEQ multiplex PCR; TCRdb's copy has only in-frame clones and lacks some. This sample has some 120,000 clones, with roughly 80% found just once. The TCR was taken from a woman between 35 and 50 years old in good health and CMV-seropositive. The chain recombines TRBV7-6 with TRBJ2-2; the D gene is possibly TRBD2 (6 bases). Sequenced: PBMCs. This chain's CDR3 is CASSLGGRMYTGELFF. The DNA for the CDR3 is TGTGCCAGCAGCTTAGGGGGGAGGATGTACACCGGGGAGCTGTTTTTT.